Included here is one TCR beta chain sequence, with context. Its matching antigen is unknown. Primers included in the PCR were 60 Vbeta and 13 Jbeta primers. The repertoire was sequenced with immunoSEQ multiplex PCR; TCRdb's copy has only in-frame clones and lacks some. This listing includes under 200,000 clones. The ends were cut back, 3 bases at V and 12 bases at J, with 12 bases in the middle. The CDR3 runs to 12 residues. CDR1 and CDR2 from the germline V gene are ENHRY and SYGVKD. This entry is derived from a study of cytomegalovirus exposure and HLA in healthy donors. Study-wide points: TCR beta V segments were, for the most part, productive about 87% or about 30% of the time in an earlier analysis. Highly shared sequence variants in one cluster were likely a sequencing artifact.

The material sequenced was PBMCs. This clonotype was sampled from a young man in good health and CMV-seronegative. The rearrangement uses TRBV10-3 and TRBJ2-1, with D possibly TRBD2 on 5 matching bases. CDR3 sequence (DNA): TGTGCCATCAGTGACAGTAGGGCGGGGCAGTTCTTC. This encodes CAISDSRAGQFF.